This TCR beta chain was sequenced in a study of OX40 agonist ivuxolimab in advanced cancers. Looking at the study overall: Cohort: roughly 80% men, mean age approximately 64, aged about 20 to 85. Study conclusions and caveats: Low levels of normalized T-cell clonal expansion also appeared in some nonresponders.

The germline V gene encodes CDR1 MGHRA and CDR2 YSYEKL. The CDR3 length is 15 residues. Deletions cut 0 bases from V and 9 bases from J, with 12 bases between. Concerning this clone itself: Its target is not known.

Libraries were prepared by immunoSEQ multiplex PCR; TCRdb keeps only in-frame clonotypes and omits some of them. Of about 55,000 clones listed, nearly 80% are singletons. The source of this sequence is an adult with an advanced solid tumor such as melanoma, head and neck, liver or kidney cancer. Sample: CD4+ or CD8+ T cells sorted from blood, taken in a trial of the OX40 agonist ivuxolimab. This rearrangement joins TRBV4-1 to TRBJ1-6; D remains ambiguous. The CDR3 nucleotides read TGCGCCAGCAGCCAAGAGACCACAGTTGGTTCACCCCTCCACTTT. The encoded protein is CASSQETTVGSPLHF.